This T cell receptor beta chain was obtained from a study of cytomegalovirus exposure and HLA in healthy donors. The CDR3 is 14 amino acids. J was trimmed by 2 bases and V by 4 bases; bases with no gene match: 4. The germline gives CDR1 LNHDA, CDR2 SQIVND (reference sequence). The PCR was carried out with 60 Vbeta primers and 13 Jbeta primers. Here immunoSEQ multiplex PCR was the method, and the copy in TCRdb shows in-frame clones only, minus some. The sample comprises 85,000 to 100,000 clones, about 83% of which are singletons, and 3.7% rests with the top ten. This receptor was obtained from a female donor in good health and CMV-seropositive. The genes are TRBV19 and TRBJ2-5, with 7 bases lining up with TRBD1. Sequencing was carried out using PBMCs. CDR3 residues: CASSRGGQQETQYF. In DNA form, the CDR3 reads TGTGCCAGTAGTAGAGGGGGACAGCAAGAGACCCAGTACTTC.